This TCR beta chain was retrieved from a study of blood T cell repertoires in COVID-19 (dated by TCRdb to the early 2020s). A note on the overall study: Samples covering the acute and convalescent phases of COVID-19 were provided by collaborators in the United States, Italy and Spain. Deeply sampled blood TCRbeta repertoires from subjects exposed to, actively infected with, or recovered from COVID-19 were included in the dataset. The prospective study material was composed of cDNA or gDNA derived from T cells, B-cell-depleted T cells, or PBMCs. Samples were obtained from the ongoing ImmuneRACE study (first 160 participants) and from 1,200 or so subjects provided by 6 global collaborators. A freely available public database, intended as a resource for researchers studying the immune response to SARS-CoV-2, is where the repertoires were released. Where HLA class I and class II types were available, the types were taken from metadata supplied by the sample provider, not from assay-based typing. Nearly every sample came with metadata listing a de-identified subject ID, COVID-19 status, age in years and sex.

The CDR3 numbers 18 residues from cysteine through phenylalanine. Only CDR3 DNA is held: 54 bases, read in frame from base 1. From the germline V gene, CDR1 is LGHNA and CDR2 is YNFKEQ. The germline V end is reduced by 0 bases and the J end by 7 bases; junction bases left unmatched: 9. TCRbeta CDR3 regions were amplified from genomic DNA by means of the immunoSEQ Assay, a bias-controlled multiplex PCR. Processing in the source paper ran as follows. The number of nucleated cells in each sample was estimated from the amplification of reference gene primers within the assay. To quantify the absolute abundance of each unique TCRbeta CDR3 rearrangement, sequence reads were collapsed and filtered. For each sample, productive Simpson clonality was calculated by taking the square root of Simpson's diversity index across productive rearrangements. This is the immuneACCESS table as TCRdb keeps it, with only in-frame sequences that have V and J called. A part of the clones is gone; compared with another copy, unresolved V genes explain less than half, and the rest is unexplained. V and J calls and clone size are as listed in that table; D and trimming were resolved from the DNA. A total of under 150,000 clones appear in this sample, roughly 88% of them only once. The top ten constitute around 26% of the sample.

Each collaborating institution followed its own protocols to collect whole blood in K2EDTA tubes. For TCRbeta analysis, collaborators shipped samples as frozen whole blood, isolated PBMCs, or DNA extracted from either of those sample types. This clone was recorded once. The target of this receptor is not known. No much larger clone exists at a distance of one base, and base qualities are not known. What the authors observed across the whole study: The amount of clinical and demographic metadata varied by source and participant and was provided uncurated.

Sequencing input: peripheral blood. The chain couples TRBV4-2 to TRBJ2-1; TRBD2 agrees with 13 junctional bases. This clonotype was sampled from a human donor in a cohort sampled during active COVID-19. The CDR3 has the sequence CASSQDAQLAGGQNEQFF. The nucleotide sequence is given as TGTGCCAGCAGCCAAGACGCCCAACTAGCGGGGGGGCAAAATGAGCAGTTCTTC.